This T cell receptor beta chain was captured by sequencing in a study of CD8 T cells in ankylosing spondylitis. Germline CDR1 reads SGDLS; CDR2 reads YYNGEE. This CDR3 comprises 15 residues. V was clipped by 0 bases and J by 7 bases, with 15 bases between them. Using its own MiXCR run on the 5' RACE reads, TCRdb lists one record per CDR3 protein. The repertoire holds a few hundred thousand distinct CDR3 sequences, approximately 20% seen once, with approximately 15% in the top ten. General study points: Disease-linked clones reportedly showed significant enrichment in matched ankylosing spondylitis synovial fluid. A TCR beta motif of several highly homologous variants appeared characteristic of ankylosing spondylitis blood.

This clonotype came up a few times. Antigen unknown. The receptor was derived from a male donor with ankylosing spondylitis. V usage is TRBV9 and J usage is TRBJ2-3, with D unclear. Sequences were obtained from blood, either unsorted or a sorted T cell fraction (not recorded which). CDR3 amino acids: CASSVGATPVNTQYF. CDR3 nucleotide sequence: TGTGCCAGCAGCGTAGGGGCCACGCCAGTGAATACGCAGTATTTT.